The 27 T cell receptor beta chains presented below share a single source sample, sequenced in a study of early T cells in non-severe SARS-CoV-2 infection. MiXCR, applied by TCRdb to the 5' RACE reads, yields one record per CDR3 protein. The repertoire holds 75,000 or so distinct CDR3 sequences, with 13% to 15% as singletons. Sequenced input: whole blood. The receptor set was obtained from an adult who was a healthcare worker with PCR-confirmed SARS-CoV-2 infection or an uninfected control (not recorded which).

This clonotype has only a few counts. The gene calls are TRBV6-2 or TRBV6-3 and TRBJ2-7; D not resolved. Per germline, CDR1 MNHEY and CDR2 SVGEGT. V was trimmed by 3 bases and J by 2 bases, leaving 8 bases between them. The CDR3 loop spans 13 amino acids. In DNA form, the CDR3 reads TGTGCCAGCAGTTATCAGCTCACCTACGAGCAGTACTTC. Translated: CASSYQLTYEQYF.

This clonotype was found a few times. The chain employs TRBV5-1 and TRBJ1-5, with TRBD1 as a possible D gene (6 bases). The length of the CDR3 is 15 residues. Trimming cost V 1 base and J 4 bases, with 12 bases left between them. The V gene's germline CDR1 is SGHRS and CDR2 YFSETQ. The CDR3 here is CASSLSGARNQPQHF. The CDR3, as DNA: TGCGCCAGCAGCTTGTCGGGGGCCAGGAATCAGCCCCAGCATTTT.

In this sample, this clonotype turned up a few times. This chain uses TRBV12-3 or TRBV12-4 with TRBJ2-6; TRBD2 might be the D (7 bases). The V gene lost 7 bases and the J gene lost 0 bases, with 16 bases spanning the gap. This CDR3 region has 17 residues. The CDR3 DNA reads as TGTGCCAGCATCCGAACAGGGAGGGGCTCTGGGGCCAACGTCCTGACTTTC. Translating gives CASIRTGRGSGANVLTF.

The table lists this clonotype with a few counts. The chain joins TRBV3-1 to TRBJ2-7, with 13 bases matching TRBD2. The CDR3 spans 16 residues. Per germline, CDR1 LGHDT and CDR2 YNNKEL (reference sequence). V gave up 8 bases and J gave up 7 bases; unmatched junction bases: 14. CDR3 protein: CASSGTSGALPLEQYF. DNA for the CDR3: TGTGCCAGCTCCGGGACTAGCGGGGCCCTTCCACTGGAGCAGTACTTC.

This clonotype was observed a few times. This sequence joins TRBV2 and TRBJ1-2, with D possibly being TRBD1 (6 bases). Germline values: CDR1 SNHLY, CDR2 FYNNEI. This CDR3 is 12 amino acids long. Deletions cut 6 bases from V and 5 bases from J, with 10 bases between. The CDR3 sequence is CASSQGLYGYTF. CDR3 nucleotide sequence: TGTGCCAGCAGCCAGGGGCTATATGGCTACACCTTC. The whole variable domain, filled in from reference TRBV2 and TRBJ1-2, reads EPEVTQTPSHQVTQMGQEVILRCVPISNHLYFYWYRQILGQKVEFLVSFYNNEISEKSEIFDDQFSVERPDGSNFTLKIRSTKLEDSAMYFCASSQGLYGYTFGSGTRLTVV.

This clonotype showed up just a few times. The chain combines TRBV28 with TRBJ2-2; D may be TRBD2 (6 bases). Germline V gene sequence: CDR1 MDHEN, CDR2 SYDVKM. The CDR3 has 13 residues. The V and J ends lost 8 bases and 3 bases respectively, with 10 bases between them. The CDR3 nucleotides are TGTGCCAGCGGCGGGGCGGACACCGGGGAGCTGTTTTTT. It encodes CASGGADTGELFF.

The J gene is TRBJ1-3, the V gene TRBV20-1; D is uncertain. The CDR3 has 12 residues. Germline CDR1 and CDR2: DFQATT and SNEGSKA (reference sequence). Trimming pared 3 bases from V and 0 bases from J, leaving 3 bases between. In DNA form, the CDR3 reads TGCAGTGCTAGGCGCTCTGGAAACACCATATATTTT. This encodes CSARRSGNTIYF.

This clonotype was detected only a few times. This chain links TRBV18 with TRBJ1-1, with 7 bases that match TRBD1. The CDR3 loop spans 14 amino acids. V shed 2 bases, J shed 3 bases, and the junction held 3 bases outside the gene matches. Germline-derived CDR1 and CDR2 are KGHSH and LQKENI. In nucleotides, the CDR3 is TGTGCCAGCTCACCATGGCAGGGGGACACTGAAGCTTTCTTT. The encoded protein is CASSPWQGDTEAFF.

The sample holds many counts of this clonotype. The J gene is TRBJ2-5, the V gene TRBV20-1; D not resolved. V was pared by 0 bases and J by 0 bases, with 11 bases between. Per the germline V gene, CDR1 is DFQATT and CDR2 is SNEGSKA (reference sequence). The CDR3 contains 15 residues. The CDR3 region has the DNA TGCAGTGCTAGAGATCTCCTGGGGTACCAAGAGACCCAGTACTTC. Translating gives CSARDLLGYQETQYF.

The genes are TRBV5-1 and TRBJ2-7; D may be TRBD2 (5 bases). CDR1 and CDR2 from the germline V gene are SGHRS and YFSETQ. This CDR3 spans 14 amino acids. With 1 base removed from V and 2 bases from J, the gap between germline ends came to 10 bases. This chain's CDR3 is CASSLSGVTYEQYF. CDR3 sequence (DNA): TGCGCCAGCAGCTTGTCCGGGGTCACCTACGAGCAGTACTTC.

The count of this clonotype is one. The gene calls are TRBV11-2 and TRBJ1-6, with a weak D call TRBD1 (5 bases). Trimming removed 5 bases at V and 4 bases at J, with 15 bases between. Germline V lookup: CDR1 SGHAT, CDR2 FQNNGV. The CDR3 extends over 16 amino acids. CDR3 DNA sequence: TGTGCCAGCAGCCCCGGGGACCGGGGTTATAATTCACCCCTCCACTTT. Translation gives CASSPGDRGYNSPLHF.

This chain connects TRBV10-3 to TRBJ2-3, with D possibly TRBD1 on 5 matching bases. Deletions cut 6 bases from V and 6 bases from J, with 7 bases between. The CDR3 runs 11 residues. Germline V gene lookup returns CDR1 ENHRY and CDR2 SYGVKD. This CDR3 is CAISYRDTQYF. The CDR3 bases are TGTGCCATCAGCTACAGGGATACGCAGTATTTT.

The rearrangement joins TRBV3-1 to TRBJ1-3; the match to TRBD1 covers 7 bases. J lost 7 bases, V lost 2 bases, and 8 bases had no gene match. Germline CDR1 reads LGHDT; CDR2 reads YNNKEL (reference sequence). This CDR3 spans 15 amino acids. The chain's CDR3 is CASSQTGTAFNTIYF. The CDR3 nucleotides read TGTGCCAGCAGCCAAACCGGGACAGCTTTTAACACCATATATTTT. The full variable domain, in which reference TRBV3-1 and TRBJ1-3 provide the parts outside the CDR3, is DTAVSQTPKYLVTQMGNDKSIKCEQNLGHDTMYWYKQDSKKFLKIMFSYNNKELIINETVPNRFSPKSPDKAHLNLHINSLELGDSAVYFCASSQTGTAFNTIYFGEGSWLTVV.

This clonotype has at least ten counts. The CDR3: CASSSPRNTGELFF. The CDR3 DNA reads as TGTGCCAGCAGCTCGCCCCGTAACACCGGGGAGCTGTTTTTT. V and J are TRBV11-2 and TRBJ2-2, with D uncertain. This CDR3 contains 14 residues. Trimming stripped 4 bases from V and 2 bases from J, with 8 bases between. Germline CDR1 and CDR2: SGHAT and FQNNGV.

This clonotype has more than one count but fewer than ten. The gene calls are TRBV6-2 or TRBV6-3 and TRBJ1-3; D unresolved. The V gene's germline CDR1 is MNHEY and CDR2 SVGEGT. The ends were cut back, 6 bases at V and 0 bases at J, with 12 bases in the middle. CDR3 length equals 15 residues. The CDR3 protein is CASSRTVSSGNTIYF. Here the CDR3 DNA reads TGTGCCAGCAGCCGTACCGTGAGCTCTGGAAACACCATATATTTT.

This clonotype came up a few times. The V gene is TRBV6-2 or TRBV6-3, the J gene TRBJ1-5; D remains unclear. Germline loops: CDR1 MNHEY, CDR2 SVGEGT. The V end lost 3 bases, the J end lost 6 bases, and 9 bases lay between the germline ends. CDR3 size: 13 residues. CDR3 in amino acids: CASSYGVRQPQHF. As DNA, the CDR3 is TGTGCCAGCAGTTATGGGGTACGTCAGCCCCAGCATTTT.

This clonotype was found a few times. CDR3 DNA sequence: TGTGCCAGCGGAATGCCGACAGGGGAAAAAAACATTCAGTACTTC. Amino acids: CASGMPTGEKNIQYF. The rearrangement uses TRBV12-3 or TRBV12-4 and TRBJ2-4, with TRBD1 identical over 8 bases. V gave up 8 bases and J gave up 4 bases; unmatched junction bases: 10. This CDR3 region has 15 residues.

The rearrangement links TRBV7-8 to TRBJ2-3; 8 bases match TRBD2. The CDR3 sequence is 15 residues long. Per germline, CDR1 SGHVS and CDR2 FQNEAQ. J lost 1 base, V lost 2 bases, and 2 bases had no gene match. CDR3 sequence: CASSLRRGGTDTQYF. The DNA of the CDR3 is TGTGCCAGCAGCTTACGGCGGGGGGGCACAGATACGCAGTATTTT.

This chain connects TRBV18 to TRBJ1-2; D is unresolved. CDR1 KGHSH and CDR2 LQKENI come from the germline V gene. Trimming pared 0 bases from V and 8 bases from J, leaving 16 bases between. The CDR3 is 15 amino acids. The CDR3 sequence is CASSPPVPSLTGYTF. CDR3 nucleotide sequence: TGTGCCAGCTCACCACCCGTCCCGTCTCTTACGGGCTACACCTTC.

The chain combines TRBV10-3 with TRBJ1-1; no clear D. The V gene's germline CDR1 is ENHRY and CDR2 SYGVKD. CDR3 size: 13 residues. Deletions cut 8 bases from V and 3 bases from J, with 13 bases between. In DNA, the CDR3 is TGTGCCATCCTACGGGCTCGAGACACTGAAGCTTTCTTT. Translated: CAILRARDTEAFF.

The chain couples TRBV9 to TRBJ1-3, with D possibly matching TRBD1 (6 bases). Trimming removed 6 bases at V and 0 bases at J, with 16 bases between. The CDR3 runs 16 residues. Germline V gives CDR1 SGDLS, CDR2 YYNGEE. CDR3 region: CASTLGGAISGNTIYF. In DNA form, the CDR3 reads TGTGCCAGCACCCTAGGGGGGGCTATCTCTGGAAACACCATATATTTT.

V is TRBV18 and J is TRBJ2-7; tentatively, D is TRBD1 (5 bases). The CDR3 covers 13 residues. The germline V gene has CDR1 KGHSH and CDR2 LQKENI. Trimming removed 2 bases at V and 5 bases at J, with 10 bases between. The CDR3 region is CASSPKQGHEQYF. DNA for the CDR3: TGTGCCAGCTCACCAAAGCAGGGCCACGAGCAGTACTTC.

Only a few counts were recorded for this clonotype. CDR3 loop: CASGGTLAQTDTQYF. As DNA, the CDR3 is TGTGCTAGTGGCGGGACTTTAGCTCAAACAGATACGCAGTATTTT. The chain has TRBV12-5 and TRBJ2-3, with D possibly matching TRBD2 (6 bases). The CDR3 spans 15 residues. Germline CDR1 and CDR2: LGHNT and FRNRAP. The V end was cut by 6 bases, the J end by 3 bases, with 16 bases between.

The chain couples TRBV2 to TRBJ2-2; unclear D gene. CDR3 length: 12 residues. Germline CDR1 and CDR2: SNHLY and FYNNEI. Trimming pared 6 bases from V and 1 base from J, leaving 3 bases between. CDR3 sequence (DNA): TGTGCCAGCAGGGGGAACACCGGGGAGCTGTTTTTT. It translates to CASRGNTGELFF. Full variable domain (outside the CDR3, taken from reference TRBV2 and TRBJ2-2): EPEVTQTPSHQVTQMGQEVILRCVPISNHLYFYWYRQILGQKVEFLVSFYNNEISEKSEIFDDQFSVERPDGSNFTLKIRSTKLEDSAMYFCASRGNTGELFFGEGSRLTVL.

The V and J genes are TRBV9 and TRBJ2-2; tentative D call: TRBD1 (6 bases). Germline assignment: CDR1 SGDLS and CDR2 YYNGEE. V was trimmed by 0 bases and J by 3 bases, leaving 12 bases between them. CDR3 length: 16 residues. CDR3 coding DNA: TGTGCCAGCAGCGTAGCCGCAGGGGTGCACACCGGGGAGCTGTTTTTT. Protein: CASSVAAGVHTGELFF.

This clonotype was recorded a few times. The rearrangement links TRBV14 to TRBJ1-2; D is perhaps TRBD1 (6 bases). The germline V gene encodes CDR1 SGHDN and CDR2 FVKESK. This CDR3 is built from 13 residues. V lost 4 bases, J lost 3 bases, and 9 bases lay in between. The CDR3 region is CASSRRGHYGYTF. The CDR3, as DNA: TGTGCCAGCAGCCGCCGGGGGCACTATGGCTACACCTTC.

This clonotype occurred many times. This rearrangement joins TRBV7-7 to TRBJ2-5; D remains ambiguous. The germline CDR1 and CDR2 sequences are SSHAT and FNYEAQ (reference sequence). This CDR3 has 13 amino acids. Trimming removed 4 bases at V and 3 bases at J, with 9 bases between. For the CDR3, the DNA is TGTGCCAGCAGCTCCCTGGAAGAAGAGACCCAGTACTTC. This encodes CASSSLEEETQYF.